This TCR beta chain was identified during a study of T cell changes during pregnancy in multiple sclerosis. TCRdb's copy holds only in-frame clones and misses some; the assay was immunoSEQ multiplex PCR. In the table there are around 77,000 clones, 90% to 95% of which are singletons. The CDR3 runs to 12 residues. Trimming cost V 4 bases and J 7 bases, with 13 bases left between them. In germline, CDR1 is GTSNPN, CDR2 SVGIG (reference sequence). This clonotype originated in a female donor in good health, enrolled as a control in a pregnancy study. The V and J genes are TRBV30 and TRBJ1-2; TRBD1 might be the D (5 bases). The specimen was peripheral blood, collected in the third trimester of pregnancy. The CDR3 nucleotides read TGTGCCTGGAACCGACAGCTCCCTGGCTACACCTTC. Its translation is CAWNRQLPGYTF.